This T cell receptor beta chain was retrieved from a study of radiotherapy plus CTLA-4 blockade in lung cancer. Overall study: Objective responses were seen in about a sixth of patients, disease control in 31%. Points from the study as a whole: Expansion of tumor-derived TCR clones was observed in blood after radiotherapy plus ipilimumab.

Concerning this clone itself: Its specificity is unknown.

Trimming cost V 0 bases and J 1 base, with 12 bases left between them. The CDR3 is 16 amino acids. CDR1 LNHNV and CDR2 YYDKDF come from the germline V gene (reference sequence). Data came from immunoSEQ multiplex PCR; TCRdb stores just in-frame clones and leaves some out. The sample holds 83,000 or so clones, about four fifths seen once. V gene TRBV15 combines with J gene TRBJ2-5; D possibly corresponds to TRBD1 (6 bases). The sample in question was peripheral blood, obtained from a patient treated with radiotherapy plus ipilimumab. This TCR came from a human donor with non-small cell lung cancer who had stable disease on radiotherapy plus ipilimumab. The CDR3 spells CATSRETRGPQETQYF. The CDR3 bases are TGTGCCACCAGCAGAGAAACCAGGGGACCCCAAGAGACCCAGTACTTC.